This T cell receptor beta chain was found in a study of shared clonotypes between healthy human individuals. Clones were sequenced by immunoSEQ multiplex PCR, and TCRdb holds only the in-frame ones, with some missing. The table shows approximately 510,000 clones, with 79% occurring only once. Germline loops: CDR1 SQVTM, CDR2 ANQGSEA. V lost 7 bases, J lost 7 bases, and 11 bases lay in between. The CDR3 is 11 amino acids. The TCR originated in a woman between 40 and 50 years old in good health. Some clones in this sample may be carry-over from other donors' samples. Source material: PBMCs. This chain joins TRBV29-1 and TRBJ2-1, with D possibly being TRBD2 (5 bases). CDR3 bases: TGCAGCGGGGAACTAGGAAATGAGCAGTTCTTC. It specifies CSGELGNEQFF.